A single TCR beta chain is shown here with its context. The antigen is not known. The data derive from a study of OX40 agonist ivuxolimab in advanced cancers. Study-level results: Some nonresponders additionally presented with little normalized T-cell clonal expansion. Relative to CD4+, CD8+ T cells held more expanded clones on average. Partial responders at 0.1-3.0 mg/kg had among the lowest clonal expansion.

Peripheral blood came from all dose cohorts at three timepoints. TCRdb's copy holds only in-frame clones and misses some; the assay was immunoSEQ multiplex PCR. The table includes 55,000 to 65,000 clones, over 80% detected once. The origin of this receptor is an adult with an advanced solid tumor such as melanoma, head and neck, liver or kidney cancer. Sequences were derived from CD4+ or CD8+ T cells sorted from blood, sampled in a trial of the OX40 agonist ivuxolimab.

The CDR3 DNA reads TGTGCCAGCAGCTTAGTTCTAGGCCCTACGGGGCAGTACTTC. Protein product: CASSLVLGPTGQYF. V is TRBV11-2 and J is TRBJ2-7, with no clear D. Trimming shortened V by 1 base and J by 9 bases, and 16 bases separated the two germline ends. Germline assignment: CDR1 SGHAT and CDR2 FQNNGV. The CDR3 is 14 residues long.